The rows below give T cell receptor beta chains drawn from one sample of a study of blood T cell repertoires in COVID-19. Assay: immunoSEQ multiplex PCR; the TCRdb copy retains only in-frame clones and omits some. The sample includes tens of thousands of clones, around 80% of them seen just once. Sample: peripheral blood. Receptor source: a human donor in a cohort sampled during active or convalescent COVID-19. Each CDR3 is given with its conserved first and last residue. The D gene is left open where the match is weak. The size entry is marked missing in some rows and otherwise reads once, few, many or a size class.

V: TRBV27; size: NA; D: TRBD1; J: TRBJ1-4; CDR3: CASSVDRVAEKLFF; DNA: TGTGCCAGCAGCGTGGACAGGGTGGCTGAAAAACTGTTTTTT
V: TRBV3-1/TRBV3-2; size: NA; D: NA; J: TRBJ1-1; CDR3: CASSQMAGGAFF; DNA: TGTGCCAGCAGCCAGATGGCGGGGGGGGCTTTCTTT
V: TRBV11-3; size: NA; D: TRBD2; J: TRBJ2-5; CDR3: CASSLRGGTQETQYF; DNA: TGTGCCAGCAGCCTCCGGGGAGGGACCCAAGAGACCCAGTACTTC
V: TRBV24-1; size: NA; D: TRBD1; J: TRBJ2-3; CDR3: CATSGTGQSSTDTQYF; DNA: TGTGCCACCAGTGGCACGGGACAGTCCAGCACAGATACGCAGTATTTT
V: TRBV11-2; size: NA; D: NA; J: TRBJ2-7; CDR3: CASSFQGGSYEQYF; DNA: TGTGCCAGCAGCTTCCAGGGAGGCTCCTACGAGCAGTACTTC
V: TRBV21-1; size: NA; D: NA; J: TRBJ2-5; CDR3: CASSKGLAGGQETQYF; DNA: TGTGCCAGCAGCAAAGGTCTAGCGGGGGGTCAAGAGACCCAGTACTTC
V: TRBV5-4; size: NA; D: NA; J: TRBJ2-7; CDR3: CASSQGSYEQYF; DNA: TGTGCCAGCAGCCAGGGTTCCTACGAGCAGTACTTC
V: TRBV11-1; size: few; D: TRBD2; J: TRBJ2-7; CDR3: CASSLGGIGSYEQYF; DNA: TGTGCCAGCAGCTTGGGGGGGATTGGCTCGTACGAGCAGTACTTC
V: TRBV19; size: many; D: NA; J: TRBJ2-1; CDR3: CASSMRLGQGYNEQFF; DNA: TGTGCCAGTAGTATGAGGTTGGGTCAGGGATACAATGAGCAGTTCTTC
V: TRBV19; size: NA; D: TRBD1; J: TRBJ1-2; CDR3: CASSNFDRAYGYTF; DNA: TGTGCCAGTAGTAACTTCGACAGGGCCTATGGCTACACCTTC
V: TRBV28; size: once; D: NA; J: TRBJ2-7; CDR3: CASSPGQGPSEQYF; DNA: TGTGCCAGCAGTCCCGGACAAGGCCCCTCCGAGCAGTACTTC
V: TRBV5-1; size: NA; D: TRBD1; J: TRBJ1-1; CDR3: CASSLRTGNTEAFF; DNA: TGCGCCAGCAGCCTGAGGACAGGAAACACTGAAGCTTTCTTT
V: TRBV19; size: NA; D: NA; J: TRBJ1-5; CDR3: CASSIAGRGRNQPQHF; DNA: TGTGCCAGTAGTATAGCCGGCAGGGGTCGCAATCAGCCCCAGCATTTT
V: TRBV7-8; size: NA; D: TRBD1; J: TRBJ2-3; CDR3: CASSLMGQGTDTQYF; DNA: TGTGCCAGCAGCTTAATGGGACAGGGGACAGATACGCAGTATTTT
V: TRBV19; size: NA; D: NA; J: TRBJ2-2; CDR3: CASKERPSTGELFF; DNA: TGTGCCAGTAAAGAGCGGCCAAGCACCGGGGAGCTGTTTTTT
V: TRBV7-6; size: NA; D: TRBD1; J: TRBJ1-5; CDR3: CASSLEGQSDQPQHF; DNA: TGTGCCAGCAGCTTAGAGGGACAGTCCGATCAGCCCCAGCATTTT
V: TRBV7-9; size: NA; D: TRBD2; J: TRBJ2-5; CDR3: CASSLEWLAGDQETQYF; DNA: TGTGCCAGCAGCTTAGAGTGGCTAGCGGGGGATCAAGAGACCCAGTACTTC
V: TRBV12-3/TRBV12-4; size: NA; D: NA; J: TRBJ1-2; CDR3: CASSPGTLPGYTF; DNA: TGTGCCAGCAGCCCCGGGACACTTCCTGGCTACACCTTC
V: TRBV24-1; size: once; D: NA; J: TRBJ1-5; CDR3: CATSDEGWGPQHF; DNA: TGTGCCACCAGTGACGAGGGCTGGGGGCCCCAGCATTTT
V: TRBV9; size: NA; D: TRBD2; J: TRBJ2-3; CDR3: CASSPGLAGLPYTDTQYF; DNA: TGTGCCAGCAGCCCCGGGCTAGCGGGACTCCCTTACACAGATACGCAGTATTTT
V: TRBV7-2; size: NA; D: NA; J: TRBJ1-1; CDR3: CASSLEGAGTEAFF; DNA: TGTGCCAGCAGCTTAGAAGGGGCAGGGACTGAAGCTTTCTTT
V: TRBV2; size: NA; D: TRBD1; J: TRBJ2-7; CDR3: CASSWDRGNYEQYF; DNA: TGTGCCAGCAGCTGGGACAGGGGAAACTACGAGCAGTACTTC
V: TRBV7-2; size: NA; D: NA; J: TRBJ1-1; CDR3: CASSENGGKNTEAFF; DNA: TGTGCCAGCAGCGAAAATGGGGGGAAGAACACTGAAGCTTTCTTT
V: TRBV19; size: once; D: NA; J: TRBJ2-2; CDR3: CASSIGGLAKHTGELFF; DNA: TGTGCCAGTAGTATAGGGGGCCTAGCGAAACACACCGGGGAGCTGTTTTTT
V: TRBV3-1/TRBV3-2; size: NA; D: TRBD2; J: TRBJ2-5; CDR3: CASSQGGRGGHETQYF; DNA: TGTGCCAGCAGCCAAGGGGGACGGGGGGGCCACGAGACCCAGTACTTC
V: TRBV7-2; size: NA; D: TRBD2; J: TRBJ2-5; CDR3: CASSRGLAGSRRTQYF; DNA: TGTGCCAGCAGCAGAGGACTAGCGGGGTCTCGACGGACCCAGTACTTC
V: TRBV6-5; size: NA; D: NA; J: TRBJ1-1; CDR3: CASSQSVSNTEAFF; DNA: TGTGCCAGCAGCCAGTCCGTGTCGAACACTGAAGCTTTCTTT
V: TRBV6-2/TRBV6-3; size: NA; D: TRBD1; J: TRBJ1-5; CDR3: CASSYDRGGNQPQHF; DNA: TGTGCCAGCAGTTACGACAGGGGAGGCAATCAGCCCCAGCATTTT
V: TRBV6-5; size: NA; D: TRBD1; J: TRBJ1-6; CDR3: CASSRQGTGVSPLHF; DNA: TGTGCCAGCAGTCGGCAGGGGACAGGGGTTTCACCCCTCCACTTT
V: TRBV9; size: NA; D: TRBD1; J: TRBJ1-3; CDR3: CASSPTGGSGNTIYF; DNA: TGTGCCAGCAGCCCGACAGGGGGTTCTGGAAACACCATATATTTT
V: TRBV6-2/TRBV6-3; size: once; D: NA; J: TRBJ2-1; CDR3: CASSSRTAIPYNEQFF; DNA: TGTGCCAGCAGTTCTAGGACAGCCATTCCATACAATGAGCAGTTCTTC
V: TRBV7-2; size: NA; D: TRBD2; J: TRBJ2-7; CDR3: CASSGRRAGVGGGAHEQYF; DNA: TGTGCCAGCAGCGGAAGACGGGCTGGGGTTGGCGGGGGGGCCCACGAGCAGTACTTC
V: TRBV6-2/TRBV6-3; size: NA; D: NA; J: TRBJ2-2; CDR3: CASSPPRGANTGELFF; DNA: TGTGCCAGCAGCCCTCCCCGGGGAGCGAACACCGGGGAGCTGTTTTTT
V: TRBV19; size: NA; D: TRBD1; J: TRBJ1-1; CDR3: CASSGVMGQTNTEAFF; DNA: TGTGCCAGTAGTGGAGTCATGGGACAGACGAACACTGAAGCTTTCTTT
V: TRBV7-2; size: NA; D: TRBD2; J: TRBJ2-3; CDR3: CASSSGLAIPDTQYF; DNA: TGTGCCAGCAGCTCGGGACTAGCGATCCCAGATACGCAGTATTTT
V: TRBV9; size: NA; D: NA; J: TRBJ2-1; CDR3: CASSGGDRFSSYNEQFF; DNA: TGTGCCAGCAGCGGGGGAGACAGGTTTAGCTCCTACAATGAGCAGTTCTTC
V: TRBV20-1; size: NA; D: NA; J: TRBJ1-1; CDR3: CSASTGGRHTEAFF; DNA: TGCAGTGCTAGTACGGGGGGGAGGCACACTGAAGCTTTCTTT
V: TRBV18; size: NA; D: NA; J: TRBJ1-1; CDR3: CATDRGAPGSAFF; DNA: TGTGCCACCGACCGGGGGGCCCCGGGTTCGGCTTTCTTT
V: TRBV9; size: few; D: NA; J: TRBJ2-5; CDR3: CASSTRTNQETQYF; DNA: TGTGCCAGCAGCACCCGGACTAACCAAGAGACCCAGTACTTC
V: TRBV3-1/TRBV3-2; size: NA; D: NA; J: TRBJ2-5; CDR3: CASSQDGPGPGAQYF; DNA: TGTGCCAGCAGCCAAGATGGGCCAGGCCCAGGGGCCCAGTACTTC
V: TRBV10-3; size: NA; D: TRBD1; J: TRBJ1-2; CDR3: CAISATGGYGYTF; DNA: TGTGCCATCAGTGCGACAGGGGGGTATGGCTACACCTTC
V: TRBV30; size: NA; D: NA; J: TRBJ1-4; CDR3: CAWRRQAMENEKLFF; DNA: TGTGCCTGGAGGAGACAGGCTATGGAGAATGAAAAACTGTTTTTT
V: TRBV5-1; size: NA; D: TRBD1; J: TRBJ1-4; CDR3: CASSPGQGARNEKLFF; DNA: TGCGCCAGCAGCCCGGGACAGGGGGCGAGGAATGAAAAACTGTTTTTT
V: TRBV9; size: NA; D: TRBD1; J: TRBJ2-4; CDR3: CASSGPQGAGENIQYF; DNA: TGTGCCAGCAGCGGTCCTCAGGGGGCAGGGGAAAACATTCAGTACTTC
V: TRBV6-5; size: NA; D: NA; J: TRBJ2-7; CDR3: CASSYSLTGETYEQYF; DNA: TGTGCCAGCAGTTACTCTCTAACGGGGGAAACCTACGAGCAGTACTTC
V: TRBV10-3; size: NA; D: NA; J: TRBJ1-2; CDR3: CAISEADGYTF; DNA: TGTGCCATCAGTGAGGCAGATGGCTACACCTTC
V: TRBV7-8; size: NA; D: NA; J: TRBJ2-5; CDR3: CASSLGPGRAQYF; DNA: TGTGCCAGCAGCTTAGGGCCGGGAAGGGCCCAGTACTTC
V: TRBV4-3; size: NA; D: NA; J: TRBJ1-1; CDR3: CASSQDLAGGNTEAFF; DNA: TGCGCCAGCAGCCAAGATCTAGCGGGAGGAAACACTGAAGCTTTCTTT
V: TRBV27; size: NA; D: TRBD2; J: TRBJ2-2; CDR3: CASSQWAGGANTGELFF; DNA: TGTGCCAGCAGTCAGTGGGCCGGGGGGGCTAACACCGGGGAGCTGTTTTTT
V: TRBV6-2/TRBV6-3; size: NA; D: NA; J: TRBJ2-5; CDR3: CASSVPRGQIVPRHQETQYF; DNA: TGTGCCAGCAGCGTACCCCGTGGACAGATAGTTCCCAGACATCAAGAGACCCAGTACTTC
V: TRBV7-2; size: once; D: TRBD2; J: TRBJ2-2; CDR3: CASSFLGLAGGPGELFF; DNA: TGTGCCAGCAGCTTCCTCGGACTAGCGGGGGGGCCCGGGGAGCTGTTTTTT
V: TRBV19; size: NA; D: TRBD1; J: TRBJ2-6; CDR3: CASSTTGAGANVLTF; DNA: TGTGCCAGTTCAACTACAGGGGCTGGGGCCAACGTCCTGACTTTC
V: TRBV3-1/TRBV3-2; size: few; D: NA; J: TRBJ2-2; CDR3: CASQNTGELFF; DNA: TGTGCCAGCCAGAACACCGGGGAGCTGTTTTTT
V: TRBV6-5; size: few; D: NA; J: TRBJ2-5; CDR3: CASTWGGGQETQYF; DNA: TGTGCCAGCACTTGGGGAGGAGGGCAAGAGACCCAGTACTTC
V: TRBV7-2; size: NA; D: TRBD2; J: TRBJ2-2; CDR3: CASSLGLAGGGTGELFF; DNA: TGTGCCAGCAGCTTAGGACTAGCGGGGGGCGGAACCGGGGAGCTGTTTTTT
V: TRBV29-1; size: NA; D: NA; J: TRBJ2-3; CDR3: CSVPAGATDTQYF; DNA: TGCAGCGTTCCGGCGGGGGCCACAGATACGCAGTATTTT